This TCR beta chain was captured in a study of blood T cell repertoires in COVID-19. Across the study: T cells, B-cell-depleted T cells, or PBMCs supplied cDNA or gDNA.

In the study's own analysis: Estimation of nucleated cell counts was performed using reference gene primer amplification. Generated by immunoSEQ multiplex PCR, the TCRdb table keeps only in-frame clones and is missing some. For V, J and clone size, that table is used; D and trimming come from the DNA. Among about 190,000 clones listed, 85% to 90% were seen once. The CDR3 has 14 residues. Trimming cost V 7 bases and J 4 bases; bases outside gene matches: 4. In germline, CDR1 is LNHDA, CDR2 SQIVND (reference sequence). The sample taken for sequencing was peripheral blood. This receptor was identified in a man aged 50 to 59 with acute or convalescent COVID-19. The chain couples TRBV19 to TRBJ1-6; 7 positions match TRBD1. The CDR3, as DNA: TGTGCCAGTAAACAGGGGCCGTATAATTCACCCCTCCACTTT. This encodes CASKQGPYNSPLHF. Supplemented by reference TRBV19 and TRBJ1-6, the full variable domain reads DGGITQSPKYLFRKEGQNVTLSCEQNLNHDAMYWYRQDPGQGLRLIYYSQIVNDFQKGDIAEGYSVSREKKESFPLTVTSAQKNPTAFYLCASKQGPYNSPLHFGNGTRLTVT.